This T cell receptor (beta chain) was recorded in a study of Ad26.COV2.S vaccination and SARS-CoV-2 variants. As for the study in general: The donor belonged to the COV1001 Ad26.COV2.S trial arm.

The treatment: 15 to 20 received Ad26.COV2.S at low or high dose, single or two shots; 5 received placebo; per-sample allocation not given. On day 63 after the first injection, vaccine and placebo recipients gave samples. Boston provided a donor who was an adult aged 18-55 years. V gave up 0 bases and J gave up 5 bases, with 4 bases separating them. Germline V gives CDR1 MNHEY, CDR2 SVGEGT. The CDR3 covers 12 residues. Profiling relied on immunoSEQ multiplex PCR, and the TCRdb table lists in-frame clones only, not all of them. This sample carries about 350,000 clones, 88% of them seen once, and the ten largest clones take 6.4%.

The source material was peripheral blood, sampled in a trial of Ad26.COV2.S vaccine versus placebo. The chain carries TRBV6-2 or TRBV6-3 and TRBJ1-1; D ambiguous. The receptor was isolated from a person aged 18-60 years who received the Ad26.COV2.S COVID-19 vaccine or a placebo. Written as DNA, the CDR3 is TGTGCCAGCAGTTACTCGAAAACTGAAGCTTTCTTT. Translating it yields CASSYSKTEAFF.